Below are 19 T cell receptor beta chains sequenced from a single sample in a study of shared clonotypes between healthy human individuals. The method was immunoSEQ multiplex PCR; TCRdb's version includes in-frame clones alone and lacks a portion of them. The table records fewer than 700,000 clones, 85% to 95% of them present only once. Naive CD8 cells lacked CD45RO, underwent positive selection for CCR7 and left out terminally differentiated effector memory CD45RA+ cells. Material for sequencing was naive CD8+ T cells sorted from blood. These receptors were collected from a woman aged 25 to 39 in good health.

This clone was observed a single time. This chain joins TRBV6-5 and TRBJ1-2; D ambiguous. Deletions cut 6 bases from V and 7 bases from J, with 18 bases between. The CDR3 is 14 amino acids. CDR1 and CDR2 from the germline V gene are MNHEY and SVGAGI. CDR3 protein: CASSPYSPGRGYTF. CDR3 coding DNA: TGTGCCAGCAGCCCATACTCGCCCGGTCGTGGCTACACCTTC.

CDR3 DNA: TGTGCCAGCACTCCCCCCGGGCAGCTTTCCTTCTCTGGAAACACCATATATTTT. It translates to CASTPPGQLSFSGNTIYF. This rearrangement joins TRBV28 to TRBJ1-3; D uncertain. Germline V gene data show CDR1 as MDHEN and CDR2 as SYDVKM. This CDR3 spans 18 amino acids. V was cut by 7 bases and J by 0 bases, with 22 bases left in between.

This rearrangement joins TRBV4-2 to TRBJ2-3; D ambiguous. Deletions cut 1 base from V and 5 bases from J, with 16 bases between. Germline V gene sequence: CDR1 LGHNA, CDR2 YNFKEQ. This CDR3 spans 16 amino acids. The CDR3 spells CASSQGALEYEDTQYF. The CDR3 coding sequence is TGTGCCAGCAGCCAAGGGGCTTTGGAGTATGAAGATACGCAGTATTTT.

V gene TRBV7-3 combines with J gene TRBJ2-4; no definite D call. Per germline, CDR1 SGHTA and CDR2 FQGTGA. CDR3 length equals 13 residues. Trimming shortened V by 3 bases and J by 5 bases, and 8 bases separated the two germline ends. The CDR3 sequence is CASSLESQNIQYF. The CDR3, as DNA: TGTGCCAGCAGCTTGGAGAGCCAAAACATTCAGTACTTC. The complete variable domain, with remaining parts taken from reference TRBV7-3 and TRBJ2-4, reads GAGVSQTPSNKVTEKGKYVELRCDPISGHTALYWYRQSLGQGPEFLIYFQGTGAADDSGLPNDRFFAVRPEGSVSTLKIQRTERGDSAVYLCASSLESQNIQYFGAGTRLSVL.

The chain uses TRBV2 and TRBJ1-4, with D perhaps TRBD1 (5 bases). Deletions cut 3 bases from V and 14 bases from J, with 13 bases between. This CDR3 is built from 12 residues. Germline loops: CDR1 SNHLY, CDR2 FYNNEI. The CDR3, as DNA: TGTGCCAGCAGTGAGGGGCTCCTTGGCCTGTTTTTT. It specifies CASSEGLLGLFF.

CDR3 amino acids: CASKGQAPAYEQYF. In DNA form, the CDR3 reads TGTGCCAGCAAGGGGCAGGCCCCGGCTTACGAGCAGTACTTC. The chain combines TRBV28 with TRBJ2-7, with a possible D match to TRBD1 (5 bases). The length of the CDR3 is 14 residues. V gave up 7 bases and J gave up 4 bases, with 17 bases separating them. Germline V gene lookup returns CDR1 MDHEN and CDR2 SYDVKM.

This chain uses TRBV4-1 with TRBJ2-3; unclear D gene. CDR1 is MGHRA and CDR2 is YSYEKL in the germline V gene. V shed 8 bases and J shed 0 bases, with 15 bases lying between them. This CDR3 contains 15 residues. The CDR3 DNA follows: TGCGCCAGCGGTGTATTCGGAAGTAGCACAGATACGCAGTATTTT. This gives the protein CASGVFGSSTDTQYF.

The V gene is TRBV28, the J gene TRBJ2-1, with 12 bases aligning to TRBD1. J was trimmed by 8 bases and V by 4 bases; bases with no gene match: 3. Germline V lookup: CDR1 MDHEN, CDR2 SYDVKM. The CDR3 has 14 amino acids. The CDR3 coding sequence is TGTGCCAGCAGTTCGGGACAGGGGGCCTATGAGCAGTTCTTC. Translating gives CASSSGQGAYEQFF.

The chain joins TRBV4-1 to TRBJ1-2; D might be TRBD1 (6 bases). The CDR3 consists of 15 residues. Trimming removed 3 bases at V and 4 bases at J, with 15 bases between. Germline V gives CDR1 MGHRA, CDR2 YSYEKL. The CDR3 sequence: CASSQERGGSYGYTF. CDR3 DNA sequence: TGCGCCAGCAGCCAGGAGAGGGGGGGCTCCTATGGCTACACCTTC.

V usage is TRBV13 and J usage is TRBJ2-7; 8 bases are a match to TRBD2. The CDR3 loop spans 13 amino acids. V shed 3 bases, J shed 5 bases, and the junction held 3 bases outside the gene matches. The germline V gene encodes CDR1 PRHDT and CDR2 FYEKMQ (reference sequence). The CDR3 here is CASSFGTRNEQYF. In DNA, the CDR3 is TGTGCCAGCAGCTTTGGGACTAGAAACGAGCAGTACTTC.

This clone showed up just once. This chain links TRBV29-1 with TRBJ2-7; TRBD1 is a possible D gene (6 bases). V lost 0 bases to trimming and J lost 2 bases, with 14 bases between them. The CDR3 extends over 15 amino acids. Per the germline V gene, CDR1 is SQVTM and CDR2 is ANQGSEA. CDR3: CSVEDQDSSTYEQYF. CDR3 nucleotides: TGCAGCGTTGAAGACCAGGACAGCAGCACCTACGAGCAGTACTTC.

This clone was detected once. The chain joins TRBV10-3 to TRBJ1-2; TRBD1 aligns across 10 bases. The CDR3 extends over 15 amino acids. Germline-derived CDR1 and CDR2 are ENHRY and SYGVKD. The ends lost 4 bases at V and 11 bases at J; junction bases unmatched: 13. CDR3 coding DNA: TGTGCCATCAGTGCAGCCTCCGGACAGGGGGATCGGTACACCTTC. Its translation is CAISAASGQGDRYTF.

This chain uses TRBV9 with TRBJ1-1, with D hard to call. The CDR3 has 14 residues. Germline V CDR1 and CDR2: SGDLS, YYNGEE. V shed 1 base and J shed 5 bases, with 12 bases lying between them. The CDR3 sequence: CASSVYGKGTEAFF. CDR3 sequence (DNA): TGTGCCAGCAGCGTATATGGCAAAGGGACTGAAGCTTTCTTT.

This clone was detected a few times. The rearrangement links TRBV7-9 to TRBJ2-7, with no clear D. The length of the CDR3 is 15 residues. The germline V gene has CDR1 SEHNR and CDR2 FQNEAQ (reference sequence). Trimming removed 5 bases at V and 3 bases at J, with 17 bases between. The DNA for the CDR3 is TGTGCCAGCAGCCCCCTGACTGGGGTTAGCTACGAGCAGTACTTC. Protein: CASSPLTGVSYEQYF.

The chain uses TRBV5-1 and TRBJ2-7; D not resolved. The length of the CDR3 is 13 residues. Trimming cost V 3 bases and J 0 bases, with 7 bases left between them. Germline CDR1 reads SGHRS; CDR2 reads YFSETQ. The CDR3 is CASSYYSSYEQYF. In DNA, the CDR3 is TGCGCCAGCAGCTATTACAGCTCCTACGAGCAGTACTTC.

This chain's CDR3 is CASSQASRDNEQFF. The CDR3 DNA is TGCGCCAGCAGCCAAGCGTCCAGGGATAATGAGCAGTTCTTC. The gene calls are TRBV4-1 and TRBJ2-1; perhaps TRBD1 as D (5 bases). The CDR3 is 14 residues long. Trimming took off 1 base at V and 7 bases at J, with 11 bases between the two ends. Germline values: CDR1 MGHRA, CDR2 YSYEKL.

The rearrangement uses TRBV9 and TRBJ2-2, with 9 bases matching TRBD2. The J segment lost 6 bases and the V segment lost 3 bases, leaving 6 bases of the junction unmatched. The CDR3 consists of 15 residues. CDR1 is SGDLS and CDR2 is YYNGEE in the germline V gene. The CDR3 here is CASSAGLATAGELFF. CDR3 coding DNA: TGTGCCAGCAGCGCGGGACTAGCTACCGCCGGGGAGCTGTTTTTT.

The chain employs TRBV28 and TRBJ2-3; the match to TRBD2 covers 10 bases. The trim removed 5 bases at V and 2 bases at J, leaving 4 bases unmatched. Germline V gives CDR1 MDHEN, CDR2 SYDVKM. The CDR3 has 15 amino acids. The CDR3 DNA reads TGTGCCAGCAGTAGGACTAGCGGAGCCACAGATACGCAGTATTTT. Translated, it gives CASSRTSGATDTQYF.

V is TRBV13 and J is TRBJ1-1; D unresolved. This CDR3 has 13 amino acids. The germline V and J ends were trimmed by 5 bases and 0 bases, with 7 bases remaining between them. Looked up from germline, CDR1 is PRHDT and CDR2 is FYEKMQ (reference sequence). The CDR3 DNA is TGTGCCAGCAGCCCCCCCCTGAACACTGAAGCTTTCTTT. Protein: CASSPPLNTEAFF.